This T cell receptor beta chain came from a study of T-cell reconstitution after alpha-beta-depleted transplantation in children. TCRbeta library construction was performed incorporating unique molecular identifiers. TCRdb processed the PCR reads anew with MiXCR; each CDR3 protein has one entry. Found here are 700,000 or so distinct CDR3 sequences, about an eighth of them singletons; the top ten hold 0.79%. This clonotype was detected many times. J was trimmed by 8 bases and V by 1 base; bases with no gene match: 7. Germline V CDR1 and CDR2: MNHEY, SMNVEV (reference sequence). The length of the CDR3 is 16 residues.

The starting material was PBMCs, obtained before TCRalphabeta/CD19-depleted stem cell transplant. This clonotype was sampled from a girl aged 2-10 years with congenital amegakaryocytic thrombocytopenia, due to receive a stem cell transplant. This chain uses TRBV27 with TRBJ2-1; TRBD2 matches at 11 bases. The chain's CDR3 is CASSLLAGGRKDEQFF. In DNA, the CDR3 is TGTGCCAGCAGTTTATTAGCGGGAGGGCGTAAGGATGAGCAGTTCTTC.